Listed below are T cell receptor beta chains from one sample, sequenced in a study of circulating and synovial CD4+ cells in juvenile arthritis. Some clones are missing from TCRdb's copy, which holds only in-frame ones; the method was immunoSEQ multiplex PCR. The sample contains tens of thousands of clones, approximately 96% of which appear only once. Sequencing input: CD4+ T cells from blood. These receptors all stem from a human donor with juvenile idiopathic arthritis. Each CDR3 is given with its conserved first and last residue. The order of the fields is J gene, V gene, clone size, D gene, CDR3 protein, CDR3 DNA. A D gene is named only where the DNA matches it firmly. Only part of the rows carry a size: once, few, many, or a class if the clone is expanded.

>TRBJ1-2|TRBV20-1|-|-
CSAVPGYGYTF
TGCAGTGCCGTACCCGGCTATGGCTACACCTTC
>TRBJ1-1|TRBV7-2|-|TRBD1
CASSLSGTGDTEAFF
TGTGCCAGCAGCTTATCCGGGACAGGGGACACTGAAGCTTTCTTT
>TRBJ2-7|TRBV7-2|-|TRBD1
CASSQLGQGAYEQYF
TGTGCCAGCAGCCAACTCGGACAGGGGGCGTACGAGCAGTACTTC
>TRBJ2-7|TRBV4-2|-|TRBD2
CASSQEKAGGAYEQYF
TGTGCCAGCAGCCAAGAGAAGGCGGGGGGAGCCTACGAGCAGTACTTC
>TRBJ2-5|TRBV6-5|-|TRBD1
CASSVQGAQETQYF
TGTGCCAGCAGTGTACAGGGGGCGCAGGAGACCCAGTACTTC
>TRBJ2-5|TRBV4-2|-|TRBD1
CASSQGDRAGETQYF
TGTGCCAGCAGCCAGGGGGACAGGGCAGGGGAGACCCAGTACTTC
>TRBJ2-3|TRBV18|-|TRBD2
CASSFRLAGTDTQYF
TGTGCCAGCTCATTCCGACTAGCGGGCACAGATACGCAGTATTTT
>TRBJ2-7|TRBV29-1|-|TRBD2
CSVEKWGGYEQYF
TGCAGCGTTGAAAAGTGGGGGGGTTACGAGCAGTACTTC
>TRBJ1-2|TRBV5-1|-|-
CASSLEGQGAYGYTF
TGCGCCAGCAGCTTGGAGGGTCAGGGTGCCTATGGCTACACCTTC
>TRBJ2-2|TRBV5-1|-|TRBD1
CASSFLTGQGNTGELFF
TGCGCCAGCAGCTTTTTGACGGGACAGGGGAACACCGGGGAGCTGTTTTTT
>TRBJ2-1|TRBV7-3|once|TRBD2
CASSLGLAGEQFF
TGTGCCAGCAGCTTAGGGCTAGCGGGAGAGCAGTTCTTC
>TRBJ1-2|TRBV5-6|-|-
CASSSLGPRGYGYTF
TGTGCCAGCAGCTCCCTTGGGCCCCGGGGCTATGGCTACACCTTC
>TRBJ2-7|TRBV27|-|TRBD2
CASSRAFRTSGSYEQYF
TGTGCCAGCAGTCGAGCCTTTCGGACTAGCGGATCCTACGAGCAGTACTTC
>TRBJ1-6|TRBV27|-|-
CASSNRESPLHF
TGTGCCAGCAGTAACAGGGAATCCCCCCTCCACTTT
>TRBJ2-5|TRBV5-1|-|TRBD2
CASSASLAGGQETQYF
TGCGCCAGCAGCGCGTCACTAGCGGGGGGGCAAGAGACCCAGTACTTC
>TRBJ2-1|TRBV7-2|-|-
CASSLTRDTVDEQFF
TGTGCCAGCAGCTTAACTCGGGACACCGTCGATGAGCAGTTCTTC
>TRBJ1-1|TRBV9|-|-
CASSVTGSYTEAFF
TGTGCCAGCAGCGTAACAGGGTCCTACACTGAAGCTTTCTTT
>TRBJ1-1|TRBV5-1|-|TRBD1
CASSLLTGGASEAFF
TGCGCCAGCAGCTTGTTGACAGGGGGCGCGTCTGAAGCTTTCTTT
>TRBJ1-2|TRBV7-2|-|-
CASSLDYRTNYGYTF
TGTGCCAGCAGCTTAGATTACAGGACTAACTATGGCTACACCTTC
>TRBJ2-7|TRBV7-8|-|TRBD2
CASSLAASGGAVSYEQYF
TGTGCCAGCAGCTTAGCGGCTAGCGGGGGGGCCGTGTCCTACGAGCAGTACTTC
>TRBJ1-2|TRBV7-9|-|-
CASSLQDYGYTF
TGTGCCAGCAGCTTACAGGACTATGGCTACACCTTC
>TRBJ2-3|TRBV11-3|-|-
CASSPGVVLDTQYF
TGTGCCAGCAGCCCAGGGGTGGTTCTAGATACGCAGTATTTT
>TRBJ2-2|TRBV6-6|-|-
CASSLLRRDTGELFF
TGTGCCAGCAGTCTACTCCGGCGGGACACCGGGGAGCTGTTTTTT
>TRBJ1-4|TRBV5-4|once|-
CASTPPQGEKLFF
TGTGCCAGCACCCCTCCGCAGGGTGAAAAACTGTTTTTT
>TRBJ2-5|TRBV7-2|-|TRBD2
CASSLGRGGQETQYF
TGTGCCAGCAGCTTAGGGCGGGGGGGCCAAGAGACCCAGTACTTC
>TRBJ1-2|TRBV5-4|-|-
CASSLNGERGYTF
TGTGCCAGCAGCTTGAACGGGGAGCGGGGCTACACCTTC
>TRBJ2-7|TRBV5-1|-|TRBD1
CASSLDRGSYEQYF
TGCGCCAGCAGCTTGGACAGGGGATCCTACGAGCAGTACTTC
>TRBJ1-2|TRBV5-1|few|-
CASSLEGEGYTF
TGCGCCAGCAGCTTGGAAGGGGAAGGCTACACCTTC
>TRBJ2-1|TRBV7-9|-|TRBD1
CASGTGHNEQFF
TGTGCCAGCGGGACAGGACACAATGAGCAGTTCTTC
>TRBJ1-2|TRBV7-9|-|TRBD1
CASSLDTGAVYGYTF
TGTGCCAGCAGCTTAGATACAGGGGCTGTCTATGGCTACACCTTC
>TRBJ1-1|TRBV2|-|-
CASSRLEAFF
TGTGCCAGCAGCAGGCTTGAAGCTTTCTTT
>TRBJ2-1|TRBV9|-|TRBD2
CASSVGAGGFYNEQFF
TGTGCCAGCAGCGTTGGGGCGGGGGGGTTTTACAATGAGCAGTTCTTC
>TRBJ2-2|TRBV7-6|-|TRBD1
CASSLNTGEGELFF
TGTGCCAGCAGCTTAAACACAGGGGAAGGGGAGCTGTTTTTT
>TRBJ2-3|TRBV5-1|-|-
CASSLLAQDTQYF
TGCGCCAGCAGCTTGCTAGCCCAAGATACGCAGTATTTT
>TRBJ1-2|TRBV7-3|-|TRBD1
CASSLSHRDSYGYTF
TGTGCCAGCAGCTTATCACACCGGGACAGCTATGGCTACACCTTC
>TRBJ2-1|TRBV14|large|TRBD1
CASSQDPRTGGRDEQFF
TGTGCCAGCAGCCAAGATCCCCGGACAGGGGGGCGGGATGAGCAGTTCTTC
>TRBJ1-2|TRBV19|-|-
CASRPDRHYGYTF
TGTGCCAGTAGACCCGACAGACACTATGGCTACACCTTC
>TRBJ2-1|TRBV7-9|once|TRBD2
CASSPQEAGGYNEQFF
TGTGCCAGCAGCCCCCAAGAAGCGGGGGGGTACAATGAGCAGTTCTTC
>TRBJ2-1|TRBV7-8|-|-
CASRYQGGYNEQFF
TGTGCCAGCAGGTACCAGGGGGGTTACAATGAGCAGTTCTTC
>TRBJ2-5|TRBV7-3|-|TRBD2
CASSLLAGEQETQYF
TGTGCCAGCAGCCTCCTAGCGGGGGAACAAGAGACCCAGTACTTC
>TRBJ1-5|TRBV21-1|-|-
CASSESPGGSYSNQPQHF
TGTGCCAGCAGCGAGAGCCCAGGGGGGTCTTATAGCAATCAGCCCCAGCATTTT
>TRBJ1-3|TRBV4-3|-|-
CASSQDNGGGYTIYF
TGCGCCAGCAGCCAAGATAACGGCGGCGGGTACACCATATATTTT
>TRBJ1-2|TRBV9|-|-
CASSAFGYGYTF
TGTGCCAGCAGCGCCTTCGGGTATGGCTACACCTTC
>TRBJ1-2|TRBV4-3|-|-
CASSQGTPQRDFNYGYTF
TGCGCCAGCAGCCAAGGGACTCCCCAGCGGGACTTCAACTATGGCTACACCTTC
>TRBJ2-7|TRBV29-1|-|-
CSVPGSRYEQYF
TGCAGCGTGCCCGGGTCGCGATACGAGCAGTACTTC
>TRBJ1-1|TRBV4-3|-|-
CASSQERARVAEAFF
TGCGCCAGCAGCCAAGAGCGGGCTCGTGTGGCTGAAGCTTTCTTT